The 13 T cell receptor beta chains given below trace back to one sample, sequenced in a study of CD8 T cells in ankylosing spondylitis. TCRdb analysed the 5' RACE reads with MiXCR anew, one entry per CDR3 protein. This table has hundreds of thousands of distinct CDR3 sequences, roughly 8.6% appearing once. The source material was blood, either unsorted or a sorted T cell fraction (not recorded which). The receptor set was obtained from a male donor with ankylosing spondylitis or in good health (not recorded which).

This clonotype was recorded many times. The genes are TRBV18 and TRBJ1-1, with D maybe TRBD1 (6 bases). The V gene lost 4 bases and the J gene lost 0 bases, with 15 bases spanning the gap. From germline, CDR1 is KGHSH and CDR2 LQKENI. The CDR3 loop spans 16 amino acids. In DNA form, the CDR3 reads TGTGCCAGCTCACACGGGAAGGGGGTGGTGAACACTGAAGCTTTCTTT. As protein: CASSHGKGVVNTEAFF.

This clonotype was seen repeatedly, ten times or more. The rearrangement joins TRBV4-1 to TRBJ2-2, with 14 bases identical to TRBD2. This CDR3 contains 16 residues. Germline loops: CDR1 MGHRA, CDR2 YSYEKL. Trimming took 4 bases from V and 7 from J; bases not matched to a gene: 5. Here the CDR3 DNA reads TGCGCCAGCAGCCTCGAGGGACTAGCGGGAGTCGGGGAGCTGTTTTTT. Its protein product is CASSLEGLAGVGELFF.

This clonotype was seen ten or more times. The chain links TRBV29-1 to TRBJ2-3; 10 nucleotides line up with TRBD2. V lost 3 bases, J lost 5 bases, and 8 bases stayed unmatched. Per germline, CDR1 SQVTM and CDR2 ANQGSEA. The CDR3 spans 15 residues. In nucleotides, the CDR3 is TGCAGCGTTGAGGCTAGCGGGAGAGGACGAGATACGCAGTATTTT. This translates into CSVEASGRGRDTQYF.

This sequence joins TRBV29-1 and TRBJ2-3; 11 nucleotides agree with TRBD2. J gave up 0 bases and V 4 bases, and 6 bases lay outside the gene matches. This CDR3 is 16 amino acids long. CDR1 SQVTM and CDR2 ANQGSEA come from the germline V gene. CDR3 residues: CSVVGTSGSSTDTQYF. CDR3 nucleotides: TGCAGCGTTGTGGGGACTAGCGGATCTAGCACAGATACGCAGTATTTT.

V usage is TRBV7-9 and J usage is TRBJ1-5; D is perhaps TRBD1 (5 bases). From germline, CDR1 is SEHNR and CDR2 FQNEAQ (reference sequence). The CDR3 has 14 residues. Deletions cut 1 base from V and 7 bases from J, with 11 bases between. The CDR3 nucleotides are TGTGCCAGCAGCTTAGGGGGGTCTCACCAGCCCCAGCATTTT. Amino acids: CASSLGGSHQPQHF.

The sample holds many counts of this clonotype. The chain carries TRBV5-6 and TRBJ2-1; 7 bases map to TRBD2. The CDR3 runs 17 residues. Germline V lookup: CDR1 SGHDT, CDR2 YYEEEE. The V gene end was trimmed by 4 bases and the J gene end by 4 bases; junction bases not matched to a gene: 14. DNA for the CDR3: TGTGCCAGCAGCGTTCTCTGGTCGACTAGCCAATACAATGAGCAGTTCTTC. Its protein is CASSVLWSTSQYNEQFF.

This clonotype was detected only a few times. The chain recombines TRBV5-5 with TRBJ2-1, with a possible D match to TRBD2 (6 bases). Trimming pared 0 bases from V and 7 bases from J, leaving 17 bases between. The germline V gene encodes CDR1 SGHKS and CDR2 YYEKEE (reference sequence). The CDR3 consists of 16 residues. The CDR3 coding sequence is TGTGCCAGCAGCTTGGATAGCGGAGGGTTAGGGAATGAGCAGTTCTTC. Translated, it gives CASSLDSGGLGNEQFF. Based on the CDR3 plus reference TRBV5-5 and TRBJ2-1, the full variable domain is DAGVTQSPTHLIKTRGQQVTLRCSPISGHKSVSWYQQVLGQGPQFIFQYYEKEERGRGNFPDRFSARQFPNYSSELNVNALLLGDSALYLCASSLDSGGLGNEQFFGPGTRLTVL.

This clonotype has only a few counts. The chain uses TRBV5-1 and TRBJ2-7, with a weak D call TRBD2 (6 bases). There are 14 residues in the CDR3. V was cut by 6 bases and J by 2 bases, with 15 bases left in between. CDR1 and CDR2 (germline): SGHRS, YFSETQ. The CDR3 loop reads CASTTGTSTYEQYF. In DNA, the CDR3 is TGCGCCAGCACTACCGGGACTTCCACCTACGAGCAGTACTTC.

The rearrangement links TRBV20-1 to TRBJ1-1; tentative D call: TRBD1 (5 bases). CDR3 length: 15 amino acids. V was trimmed by 6 bases and J by 1 base, leaving 18 bases between them. Per the germline V gene, CDR1 is DFQATT and CDR2 is SNEGSKA (reference sequence). Here the CDR3 reads CSAPTEQGTNTEAFF. DNA for the CDR3: TGCAGTGCCCCCACGGAGCAGGGTACGAACACTGAAGCTTTCTTT.

The sample holds many counts of this clonotype. This chain uses TRBV27 with TRBJ1-6; D might be TRBD1 (6 bases). The germline gives CDR1 MNHEY, CDR2 SMNVEV (reference sequence). The V and J ends lost 8 bases and 7 bases respectively, with 18 bases between them. The CDR3 runs 15 residues. CDR3 DNA sequence: TGTGCCAGCGCACTTTTAGGGGGTAGAAATTCACCCCTCCACTTT. It codes for CASALLGGRNSPLHF.

This clonotype was picked up many times. The V gene is TRBV10-3, the J gene TRBJ1-1; possible D gene TRBD1, 6 bases. The length of the CDR3 is 13 residues. Germline CDR1 reads ENHRY; CDR2 reads SYGVKD. Trimming shortened V by 5 bases and J by 5 bases, and 12 bases separated the two germline ends. This chain's CDR3 is CAISKTGRTEAFF. CDR3 in DNA: TGTGCCATCAGTAAAACAGGGAGAACTGAAGCTTTCTTT.

This clonotype has a count of ten or more. The J gene is TRBJ2-1, the V gene TRBV10-3; D gene unclear. V dropped 7 bases and J dropped 0 bases, with 10 bases sitting between them. CDR3 length: 14 residues. CDR1 and CDR2 from the germline V gene are ENHRY and SYGVKD. This CDR3 is CAIMMGLSYNEQFF. The CDR3 bases are TGTGCCATCATGATGGGCCTCTCCTACAATGAGCAGTTCTTC.

This clonotype was counted many times. V gene TRBV6-5 combines with J gene TRBJ2-7, with D possibly matching TRBD1 (6 bases). The V end was cut by 2 bases, the J end by 4 bases, with 18 bases between. From germline, CDR1 is MNHEY and CDR2 SVGAGI. This CDR3 comprises 16 residues. CDR3 amino acids: CASSYRVVQGIYEQYF. CDR3 coding DNA: TGTGCCAGCAGTTACCGGGTCGTCCAGGGGATTTACGAGCAGTACTTC.